This T cell receptor (beta chain) was observed in a study of monozygotic twins with cystic fibrosis. Regarding the study as a whole: In 13 of 16 pairs, V gene usage was closest to the co-twin's. No link emerged between shared CDR3 counts and age, concordance or severity.

CDR1 is SEHNR and CDR2 is FQNEAQ in the germline V gene (reference sequence). Trimming pared 5 bases from V and 4 bases from J, leaving 10 bases between. This CDR3 comprises 13 residues. The protocol was immunoSEQ multiplex PCR, while the TCRdb copy is restricted to in-frame clones and leaves out a portion. The table has roughly 23,000 clones, around nine tenths seen once. This clone has only one observation. Its antigen is not identified. The J gene is TRBJ2-3, the V gene TRBV7-9; D tentatively fits TRBD1 or TRBD2 (6 bases each). The clonotype was recovered from a woman aged 30 to 39 with cystic fibrosis. Sequenced sample: blood. The chain's CDR3 is CASSPRGPDTQYF. CDR3 DNA sequence: TGTGCCAGCAGCCCTCGGGGGCCAGATACGCAGTATTTT.